What follows are 18 T cell receptor gamma chains derived from one specimen sequenced in a study of gammadelta T cells in human blood. TCRdb used CATT to re-call clones from the RT-PCR reads. The data contain 400 or so gamma-chain clones, around 5% of them singletons. The sample consisted of non-Vgamma9Vdelta2 gamma-delta T cells from infant blood. The source of these receptors is a human donor.

This clone was observed a handful of times. A far larger clone is one nucleotide away, so this likely arose from a read error. The J gene is TRGJ1 or TRGJ2, the V gene TRGV5. CDR3 length equals 13 residues. CDR1 and CDR2 from the germline V gene are VINAFY and YDVSNSKD. V dropped 0 bases and J dropped 3; count of bases not matched to a gene: 2. CDR3 DNA: TGTGCCACCTGGGACAGGATTTATTATAAGAAACTCTTT. This gives the protein CATWDRIYYKKLF.

In this sample, this clone turned up a few times. TCRdb lists the protein of a much larger clone for this DNA, which differs at residue 10, so this is likely a read error; the protein given here is translated from the DNA itself. This chain joins TRGV11 and TRGJP2. TRGV11 belongs to the ORF category, with a function that is uncertain. J lost 3 bases, V lost 7 bases, and 14 bases had no gene match. The CDR3 spans 17 residues. Here the CDR3 reads CACWIPTPYGSDWIKTF. The CDR3 DNA reads TGTGCCTGCTGGATCCCTACTCCATATGGTAGTGATTGGATCAAGACGTTT.

This clone turned up a few times. The protein that TCRdb holds for this DNA derives from a much larger clone and differs from the translated DNA at residue 9, which likely indicates a read error; the protein shown here is translated from the DNA. This chain joins TRGV10 and TRGJ1 or TRGJ2. TRGV10 is flagged as an ORF with uncertain function. Trimming at V came to 8 bases and at J to 6 bases, leaving 14 bases not matched to a gene. This CDR3 has 14 residues. CDR3 DNA: TGTGCTGCGTGGGATCTTTTCGCTCGTTATAAGAAACTCTTT. Translation: CAAWDLFARYKKLF.

Concerning this clone: TCRdb's entry gives the protein of a much larger clone, which mismatches this DNA's translation at residue 3, likely from a read error; the protein reported here is translated from the DNA. The chain couples TRGV3 to TRGJ1 or TRGJ2. Germline CDR1 is VTNTFY and CDR2 is YDVSTARD (reference sequence). CDR3 size: 13 residues. The CDR3 reads CAAWDRPSYKKLF. The CDR3 DNA reads TGTGCCGCCTGGGACAGGCCGAGTTATAAGAAACTCTTT.

This clone is labeled medium-sized. Distinct nucleotide sequences in the sample also encode this CDR3. V is TRGV10 and J is TRGJ1 or TRGJ2. TRGV10 carries the ORF label, with uncertain function. Trimming took 8 bases from V and 3 from J; bases not matched to a gene: 11. CDR3 size: 14 residues. The CDR3 sequence: CAAWDPGGYYKKLF. CDR3 coding DNA: TGTGCTGCGTGGGACCCAGGGGGTTATTATAAGAAACTCTTT.

This clone is termed large (0.1 to 1%). Other DNA sequences in this sample translate to the same CDR3. The genes are TRGV8 and TRGJP1. Looked up from germline, CDR1 is VENAVY and CDR2 is YDSYNSRV. This CDR3 spans 12 amino acids. The V gene end was trimmed by 1 base and the J gene end by 8 bases; junction bases not matched to a gene: 1. Here the CDR3 reads CATWDRGWFKIF. The CDR3 nucleotides are TGTGCCACCTGGGATAGAGGTTGGTTCAAGATATTT.

This clone counts as medium-sized. V and J are TRGV9 and TRGJ1 or TRGJ2. Germline loops: CDR1 GITISATS, CDR2 ISYDGTV (reference sequence). The CDR3 covers 13 residues. J was trimmed by 11 bases and V by 0 bases; bases with no gene match: 10. The chain's CDR3 is CALWEVPFPEKLF. CDR3 DNA sequence: TGTGCCTTGTGGGAGGTGCCGTTTCCCGAGAAACTCTTT.

There are a few counts of this clone. The V gene is TRGV8, the J gene TRGJP1. Trimming at V came to 3 bases and at J to 0 bases, leaving 7 bases not matched to a gene. The CDR3 has 16 residues. CDR1 and CDR2 from the germline V gene are VENAVY and YDSYNSRV. The DNA for the CDR3 is TGTGCCACCTGGGATCCCCTTAATACCACTGGTTGGTTCAAGATATTT. Protein sequence: CATWDPLNTTGWFKIF.

By share of the sample, this clone is large. One junction end disagrees with the germline gene, perhaps due to a read error. The V gene is TRGV9, the J gene TRGJ1 or TRGJ2. The CDR3 contains 13 residues. Germline assignment: CDR1 GITISATS and CDR2 ISYDGTV (reference sequence). CDR3 sequence: CALWEVNHYKKLF. The CDR3 DNA reads TGTGCCTTGTGGGAGGTGAATCATTATAAGAAACTCTTT.

By share, this clone ranks as large (0.1 to 1%). This chain links TRGV3 with TRGJ1 or TRGJ2. Germline CDR1 reads VTNTFY; CDR2 reads YDVSTARD (reference sequence). The CDR3 covers 14 residues. V trimming: 0 bases; J trimming: 10 bases; junction bases outside the gene matches: 12. The CDR3 DNA is TGTGCCACCTGGGACAGGCCCCCCCCGCGGAAGAAACTCTTT. Translating it yields CATWDRPPPRKKLF.

With regard to this clone: The protein given by TCRdb reflects a much larger clone and differs at residue 4 from this DNA's translation, likely from a read error; the protein shown is the DNA's translation. The chain links TRGV2 to TRGJ1 or TRGJ2. Germline values: CDR1 EGSNGY, CDR2 YDSYNSKV. This CDR3 region has 16 residues. CDR3 DNA sequence: TGTGCCACCTGTGACGGGCCAGTAGTAGTTTATTATAAGAAACTCTTT. It encodes CATCDGPVVVYYKKLF.

By share, this clone counts as large. V usage is TRGV5 and J usage is TRGJP2. Looked up from germline, CDR1 is VINAFY and CDR2 is YDVSNSKD. V lost 3 bases and J lost 8; bases outside the gene matches: 9. This CDR3 region has 14 residues. The DNA of the CDR3 is TGTGCCACCTGGGACGGAGAGGAGGATTGGATCAAGACGTTT. Translated, it gives CATWDGEEDWIKTF.

By share, this clone counts as large. The rearrangement uses TRGV5 and TRGJ1 or TRGJ2. Trimming removed 0 bases from V and 2 bases from J; junction bases left unmatched: 4. There are 14 residues in the CDR3. The germline V gene encodes CDR1 VINAFY and CDR2 YDVSNSKD. For the CDR3, the DNA is TGTGCCACCTGGGACAGGGGGGATTATTATAAGAAACTCTTT. Its protein product is CATWDRGDYYKKLF.

By sample share, this clone is hyperexpanded (1% or more). The J gene is TRGJ1 or TRGJ2, the V gene TRGV4. CDR1 and CDR2 from the germline V gene are EGSTGY and YDSYTSSV. With V trimmed by 1 base and J by 10 bases, 7 bases remained unmatched. The CDR3 contains 12 residues. Here the CDR3 reads CATWDGTSKKLF. CDR3 in DNA: TGTGCCACCTGGGATGGAACGTCGAAGAAACTCTTT.

The rearrangement links TRGV2 to TRGJ1 or TRGJ2. With V trimmed by 0 bases and J by 4 bases, 6 bases remained unmatched. This CDR3 region has 14 residues. Germline CDR1 EGSNGY, CDR2 YDSYNSKV. The CDR3 bases are TGTGCCACCTGGGACGGGCCAATCTATTATAAGAAACTCTTT. It specifies CATWDGPIYYKKLF.

This clone has just a few counts. A far larger clone is a single base away, which makes a read error likely. The sample contains more than one DNA sequence encoding this CDR3. This rearrangement joins TRGV5 to TRGJ1 or TRGJ2. CDR3 length: 13 amino acids. From germline, CDR1 is VINAFY and CDR2 YDVSNSKD. CDR3: CATWETPYYKKLF. CDR3 DNA: TGTGCCACCTGGGAAACTCCTTATTATAAGAAACTCTTC.

By share of the sample, this clone is large. The rearrangement uses TRGV5 and TRGJ1 or TRGJ2. Trimming cost V 4 bases and J 11 bases; bases outside gene matches: 23. The CDR3 totals 16 residues. In germline, CDR1 is VINAFY, CDR2 YDVSNSKD. The CDR3 loop is CATWERIYTENNQKLF. In nucleotides, the CDR3 is TGTGCCACCTGGGAACGGATTTATACGGAGAATAATCAGAAACTCTTT.

By sample share, this clone is large. V gene TRGV8 combines with J gene TRGJ1 or TRGJ2. This CDR3 spans 10 amino acids. The V segment lost 2 bases and the J segment 10 bases; nucleotides outside the gene matches: 2. The V gene's germline CDR1 is VENAVY and CDR2 YDSYNSRV. The CDR3 region has the DNA TGTGCCACCTGGGATATAAAGAAACTCTTT. This translates into CATWDIKKLF.